This T cell receptor beta chain was observed in a study of vaccination and CD4 T cells after COVID-19. Study results and caveats: Of the reactive clones in convalescent patients, a median around 86% showed up only post-vaccination.

As to this clonotype: No antigen is known for it.

The Oncomine TCR Beta short-read assay was applied to DNA of cultured CD4+ T cells. TCRdb independently ran MiXCR on the PCR reads; one entry per CDR3 protein. The sample lists 9,500 to 14,000 distinct CDR3 sequences, 25% to 35% occurring once. As for treatment: roughly ten-day PBMC culture with coronavirus spike peptide pools or control peptides (ViraFEST assay). First, ViraFEST expanded antigen-specific T cells with peptide pools, and next it sequenced the TCRs. Per well, approximately 2 million PBMCs were cultured in the presence of around 9.4 IU/ml IL-2 and 9 to 10 ug/ml peptide pools. Germline values: CDR1 SGHTA, CDR2 FQGNSA. Trimming cost V 5 bases and J 11 bases, with 22 bases left between them. CDR3 length: 15 residues.

The material sequenced was cultured CD4+ T cells from blood. The chain links TRBV7-2 to TRBJ2-1; D is possibly TRBD2 (7 bases). The sequence came from a human donor with COVID-19. The CDR3 loop reads CASSPNTSGGLKQFF. CDR3 nucleotides: TGTGCCAGCAGCCCTAATACTTCGGGGGGCCTAAAGCAGTTCTTC.